This T cell receptor beta chain is drawn from a study of Ad26.COV2.S vaccination and SARS-CoV-2 variants. Worth noting for this clone: Antigen specificity is unknown.

This table comes from immunoSEQ multiplex PCR, and its TCRdb copy is limited to in-frame clones, with some not included. The table lists approximately 90,000 clones, 82% of them singletons. Study conclusions and caveats: Assessments of TCR breadth and depth may have underestimated the total T cell responses. With respect to non-spike TCR breadth, vaccine and placebo recipients were similar. Spike-specific TCR breadth was greater in vaccine than placebo recipients.

Germline CDR1 reads KGHDR; CDR2 reads SFDVKD. V lost 3 bases and J lost 6; bases outside the gene matches: 8. CDR3 length: 15 residues. The rearrangement links TRBV24-1 to TRBJ2-7, with 9 bases aligning to TRBD1. The sequence was collected from a human donor who had recovered from COVID-19. The input for sequencing was peripheral blood, taken after recovery from COVID-19. CDR3 coding DNA: TGTGCCACCAGTGATGCCGGGACAGGGTTCGGCGAGCAGTACTTC. This encodes CATSDAGTGFGEQYF.